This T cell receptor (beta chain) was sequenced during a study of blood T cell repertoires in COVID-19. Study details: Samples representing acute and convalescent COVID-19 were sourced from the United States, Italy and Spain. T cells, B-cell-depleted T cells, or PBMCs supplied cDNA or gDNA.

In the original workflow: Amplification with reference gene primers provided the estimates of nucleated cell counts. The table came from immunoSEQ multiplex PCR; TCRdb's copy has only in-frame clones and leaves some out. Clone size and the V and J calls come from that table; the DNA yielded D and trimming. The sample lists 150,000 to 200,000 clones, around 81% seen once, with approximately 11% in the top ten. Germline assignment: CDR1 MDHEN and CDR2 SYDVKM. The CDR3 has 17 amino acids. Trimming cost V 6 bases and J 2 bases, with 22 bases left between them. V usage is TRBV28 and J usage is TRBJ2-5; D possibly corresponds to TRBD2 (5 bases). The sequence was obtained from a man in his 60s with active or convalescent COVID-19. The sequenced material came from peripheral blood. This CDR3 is CASSPDDRAEPQETQYF. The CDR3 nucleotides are TGTGCCAGCAGCCCGGACGATAGAGCGGAACCACAAGAGACCCAGTACTTC.